The 9 T cell receptor beta chains reported below all come from one sample, sequenced in a study of control samples from healthy donors and cancer patients. Profiled with immunoSEQ multiplex PCR; TCRdb holds only in-frame clones, not every one. In the table there are about 92,000 clones, 82% of which are singletons. The sequenced sample was blood. The receptors come from a woman aged 60 to 75 in good health.

The gene calls are TRBV7-9 and TRBJ1-2, with D possibly being TRBD1 (5 bases). Trimming removed 1 base from V and 4 bases from J, with 7 bases in between. Germline V gene lookup returns CDR1 SEHNR and CDR2 FQNEAQ (reference sequence). The CDR3 spans 13 residues. The chain's CDR3 is CASSLDGGYGYTF. In nucleotides, the CDR3 is TGTGCCAGCAGCTTAGATGGGGGCTATGGCTACACCTTC.

V and J are TRBV19 and TRBJ1-2, with D hard to call. V lost 3 bases and J lost 6, with 14 bases in between. There are 14 residues in the CDR3. Germline values: CDR1 LNHDA, CDR2 SQIVND (reference sequence). CDR3 region: CASSIRTVWDGYTF. DNA for the CDR3: TGTGCCAGTAGTATCCGGACGGTCTGGGATGGCTACACCTTC.

This rearrangement joins TRBV19 to TRBJ2-7; D is unclear. Germline values: CDR1 LNHDA, CDR2 SQIVND (reference sequence). The CDR3 extends over 13 amino acids. V lost 4 bases and J 6 bases, leaving 13 bases between the germline ends. CDR3 in DNA: TGTGCCAGTAGTAAAAGGGAAAGCCCCGAGCAGTACTTC. This encodes CASSKRESPEQYF.

The chain uses TRBV3-1 (or the pseudogene TRBV3-2) and TRBJ2-3; 8 bases agree with TRBD1. The length of the CDR3 is 18 residues. V was clipped by 1 base and J by 4 bases; unmatched bases: 13. The germline V gene encodes CDR1 LGHDT and CDR2 YNNKEL (reference sequence). For the CDR3, the DNA is TGTGCCAGCAGCCAAGTTATGACCGGACAGGGTGGGTCAGATACGCAGTATTTT. Its translation is CASSQVMTGQGGSDTQYF.

This chain uses TRBV3-1 (or the pseudogene TRBV3-2) with TRBJ2-7, with 11 bases lining up with TRBD2. V shed 1 base and J 6 bases; nucleotides not matched to a gene: 5. This CDR3 contains 15 residues. CDR1 is LGHDT and CDR2 is YNNKEL in the germline V gene (reference sequence). CDR3 region: CASSQAPSGGSEQYF. The CDR3 region has the DNA TGTGCCAGCAGCCAAGCTCCTAGCGGGGGGTCCGAGCAGTACTTC.

The chain links TRBV24-1 to TRBJ2-2; tentative D call: TRBD2 (6 bases). Trimming pared 7 bases from V and 4 bases from J, leaving 15 bases between. Looked up from germline, CDR1 is KGHDR and CDR2 is SFDVKD. The CDR3 is 15 residues long. CDR3 sequence reads: CATRRGGSTTGELFF. The CDR3 DNA reads TGTGCCACCAGGCGGGGCGGGTCTACCACCGGGGAGCTGTTTTTT.

The CDR3: CASSIGARGYEQFF. As DNA, the CDR3 is TGTGCCAGTAGTATCGGGGCCAGGGGGTATGAGCAGTTCTTC. The genes are TRBV19 and TRBJ2-1, with TRBD1 matching over 7 bases. This CDR3 has 14 amino acids. Germline trimming cut 3 bases from V and 8 bases from J; bases unmatched to any gene: 7. Germline CDR1 is LNHDA and CDR2 is SQIVND (reference sequence).

The V gene is TRBV7-2, the J gene TRBJ1-1, with 9 positions matching TRBD1. This CDR3 spans 16 amino acids. Germline values: CDR1 SGHTA, CDR2 FQGNSA. The junction had 10 bases not matched to a gene; V was cut back by 5 bases and J by 3 bases. The CDR3 coding sequence is TGTGCCAGCAGCCTCGCCACAGGGGGCGTCGACACTGAAGCTTTCTTT. Its translation: CASSLATGGVDTEAFF.

The V and J genes are TRBV5-1 and TRBJ1-4; TRBD1 matches at 8 bases. Trimming took 2 bases from V and 8 from J; bases not matched to a gene: 5. The CDR3 runs 14 residues. Germline lookup yields CDR1 SGHRS and CDR2 YFSETQ. The CDR3 nucleotides read TGCGCCAGCAGCTTCTCAGGGGGCCAGGAAAAACTGTTTTTT. This translates into CASSFSGGQEKLFF.